These 32 T cell receptor beta chains share one sample of origin, sequenced in a study of cytomegalovirus exposure and HLA in healthy donors. PCR amplification relied on 60 Vbeta primers (plus 13 Jbeta primers). TCRdb's table, derived via immunoSEQ multiplex PCR, lists solely in-frame clones and lacks some. The table records tens of thousands of clones, approximately 66% of them present only once. Sequenced sample: PBMCs. These receptors all come from a male donor in good health and CMV-seropositive.

The chain employs TRBV9 and TRBJ2-2; a weak D match, TRBD2 (5 bases). The CDR3 runs 15 residues. Germline-derived CDR1 and CDR2 are SGDLS and YYNGEE. V was trimmed by 3 bases and J by 6 bases, leaving 15 bases between them. CDR3 DNA sequence: TGTGCCAGCAGCGCTCCTCTAGCAGACCCCGGGGAGCTGTTTTTT. Amino acid sequence: CASSAPLADPGELFF.

The chain combines TRBV5-6 with TRBJ1-5; D is possibly TRBD1 (6 bases). Deletions cut 0 bases from V and 3 bases from J, with 10 bases between. The CDR3 has 15 amino acids. Germline assignment: CDR1 SGHDT and CDR2 YYEEEE. The CDR3 DNA reads TGTGCCAGCAGCTTGGGGACAGCTTACAATCAGCCCCAGCATTTT. This translates into CASSLGTAYNQPQHF.

This clone was picked up a small number of times. The CDR3 spells CASSGQGNDYGYTF. CDR3 coding DNA: TGTGCCAGCAGTGGACAGGGGAATGACTATGGCTACACCTTC. The chain carries TRBV2 and TRBJ1-2, with 8 bases that match TRBD1. V lost 4 bases and J lost 3; bases outside the gene matches: 4. The CDR3 loop spans 14 amino acids. Per the germline V gene, CDR1 is SNHLY and CDR2 is FYNNEI. The full variable domain, with the rest looked up from reference TRBV2 and TRBJ1-2, is EPEVTQTPSHQVTQMGQEVILRCVPISNHLYFYWYRQILGQKVEFLVSFYNNEISEKSEIFDDQFSVERPDGSNFTLKIRSTKLEDSAMYFCASSGQGNDYGYTFGSGTRLTVV.

This clone turned up a few times. V and J are TRBV5-6 and TRBJ2-5; a possible D gene is TRBD2 (6 bases). This CDR3 spans 15 amino acids. V gave up 4 bases and J gave up 6 bases, with 19 bases separating them. From germline, CDR1 is SGHDT and CDR2 YYEEEE. CDR3 amino acids: CASSVGRRITKTQYF. CDR3 DNA sequence: TGTGCCAGCAGCGTAGGGAGGAGAATTACGAAGACCCAGTACTTC.

V gene TRBV6-1 combines with J gene TRBJ2-5, with D possibly TRBD1 on 6 matching bases. The end of the DNA fits TRBJ2-7 better, so the J call may be wrong. There are 11 residues in the CDR3. Per germline, CDR1 MNHNS and CDR2 SASEGT. The CDR3 is CATDRVYEQYF. CDR3 sequence (DNA): TGTGCCACGGACAGAGTCTACGAGCAGTACTTC.

Concerning this clone: A read error may account for a junction end that differs from germline. Other DNA variants within this sample encode the same CDR3. This chain connects TRBV30 to TRBJ2-7; weak D call: TRBD1 (5 bases). The CDR3 is 15 residues long. CDR1 is GTSNPN, CDR2 SVGIG, per germline (reference sequence). The CDR3 loop reads CAWSPSRVKTYEQYF. As DNA, the CDR3 is TGTGCCTGGAGTCCGAGCAGGGTAAAGACCTACGAGCAGTACTTT.

The chain couples TRBV9 to TRBJ1-3; 9 bases line up with TRBD1. CDR3 size: 15 residues. V lost 5 bases and J lost 2; bases outside the gene matches: 5. The germline V gene has CDR1 SGDLS and CDR2 YYNGEE. The CDR3 spells CASREGTGTGNTIYF. CDR3 DNA sequence: TGTGCCAGCAGGGAGGGGACAGGGACTGGAAACACCATATATTTT.

The chain carries TRBV7-6 and TRBJ2-7; tentative D call: TRBD1 (6 bases). The CDR3 totals 16 residues. From germline, CDR1 is SGHVS and CDR2 FNYEAQ. The V end was cut by 5 bases, the J end by 2 bases, with 19 bases between. The CDR3 sequence: CASSPGAGGQTYEQYF. CDR3 bases: TGTGCCAGCAGCCCCGGGGCGGGTGGACAGACCTACGAGCAGTACTTC.

CDR3 region: CASSLGNRVHEQYF. CDR3 nucleotide sequence: TGTGCCAGCAGCTTGGGAAATCGGGTGCACGAGCAGTACTTC. The chain employs TRBV5-4 and TRBJ2-7, with D unclear. This CDR3 comprises 14 residues. The V gene lost 0 bases and the J gene lost 5 bases, with 12 bases spanning the gap. The germline V gene has CDR1 SGHNT and CDR2 YYREEE (reference sequence).

This chain connects TRBV7-2 to TRBJ2-7, with TRBD2 identical over 7 bases. The CDR3 covers 15 residues. Germline CDR1 is SGHTA and CDR2 is FQGNSA. Trimming took 3 bases from V and 2 from J; bases not matched to a gene: 7. The CDR3 loop reads CASSLREGGAYEQYF. The CDR3 coding sequence is TGTGCCAGCAGCTTGAGGGAGGGAGGCGCCTACGAGCAGTACTTC.

The genes are TRBV19 and TRBJ2-7; TRBD1 matches at 9 bases. The CDR3 has 15 amino acids. Germline trimming cut 5 bases from V and 2 bases from J; bases unmatched to any gene: 7. The germline CDR1 and CDR2 sequences are LNHDA and SQIVND (reference sequence). DNA for the CDR3: TGTGCCAGTAGTCCAGTACAGGGGGCAACCTACGAGCAGTACTTC. Its protein product is CASSPVQGATYEQYF. Variable domain in full (rest from reference TRBV19 and TRBJ2-7): DGGITQSPKYLFRKEGQNVTLSCEQNLNHDAMYWYRQDPGQGLRLIYYSQIVNDFQKGDIAEGYSVSREKKESFPLTVTSAQKNPTAFYLCASSPVQGATYEQYFGPGTRLTVT.

V is TRBV28 and J is TRBJ1-3; 9 nucleotides match TRBD1. Germline-derived CDR1 and CDR2 are MDHEN and SYDVKM. The CDR3 runs 14 residues. Germline trimming cut 3 bases from V and 6 bases from J; bases unmatched to any gene: 3. CDR3 DNA sequence: TGTGCCAGCAGTTTGGGGACAGGGCAAAACACCATATATTTT. Its protein product is CASSLGTGQNTIYF.

The chain uses TRBV5-1 and TRBJ1-2; 11 nucleotides align to TRBD1. This CDR3 has 14 residues. CDR1 is SGHRS and CDR2 is YFSETQ in the germline V gene. Trimming removed 5 bases from V and 6 bases from J; junction bases left unmatched: 6. Here the CDR3 DNA reads TGCGCCAGCAGTCGGGACAGGGGGGATAATGGCTACACCTTC. Protein product: CASSRDRGDNGYTF.

This clone has only one observation. The chain links TRBV7-6 to TRBJ2-3; D gene uncertain. The ends were cut back, 5 bases at V and 6 bases at J, with 9 bases in the middle. The germline V gene encodes CDR1 SGHVS and CDR2 FNYEAQ. This CDR3 contains 12 residues. The CDR3 spells CASSPVLDTQYF. The CDR3 DNA reads as TGTGCCAGCAGCCCCGTCCTTGATACGCAGTATTTT.

The CDR3 protein is CASSPGQGGYNEQFF. In DNA, the CDR3 is TGCGCCAGCAGCCCGGGGCAGGGGGGCTACAATGAGCAGTTCTTC. This chain uses TRBV5-1 with TRBJ2-1; TRBD1 is a possible D gene (7 bases). The CDR3 has 15 amino acids. Germline V gene lookup returns CDR1 SGHRS and CDR2 YFSETQ. V was pared by 4 bases and J by 3 bases, with 14 bases between.

For this clone: The sample carries other DNA sequences with the same CDR3. The V and J genes are TRBV12-5 and TRBJ1-5; perhaps TRBD1 as D (6 bases). The germline V and J ends were trimmed by 8 bases and 1 base, with 18 bases remaining between them. Germline V lookup: CDR1 LGHNT, CDR2 FRNRAP. This CDR3 region has 16 residues. CDR3 in DNA: TGTGCTAGTCCCCCAGGGGTTGGTCGGAGCAATCAGCCCCAGCATTTT. Translated: CASPPGVGRSNQPQHF.

V is TRBV19 and J is TRBJ2-3, with TRBD1 matching over 9 bases. The CDR3 extends over 17 amino acids. Germline CDR1 and CDR2: LNHDA and SQIVND (reference sequence). V shed 5 bases, J shed 4 bases, and the junction held 13 bases outside the gene matches. CDR3 nucleotide sequence: TGTGCCAGTAGTGTTACAGGGGGCGCAAGGATCGCAGATACGCAGTATTTT. It is translated as CASSVTGGARIADTQYF.

This clone showed up just a few times. CDR3 residues: CATRDQGGNQPQHF. The CDR3 bases are TGTGCCACCAGGGACCAGGGGGGCAATCAGCCCCAGCATTTT. The chain combines TRBV15 with TRBJ1-5, with 7 bases matching TRBD1. CDR3 size: 14 residues. J was trimmed by 2 bases and V by 6 bases; bases with no gene match: 4. From germline, CDR1 is LNHNV and CDR2 YYDKDF (reference sequence).

This clone showed up just once. The CDR3 loop is CASSFQQGWNTEAFF. The CDR3 region has the DNA TGTGCCAGCAGTTTCCAACAGGGCTGGAACACTGAAGCTTTCTTT. The V call is TRBV6-5, the J call TRBJ1-1; D possibly corresponds to TRBD1 (6 bases). V lost 4 bases and J lost 1, with 13 bases in between. The CDR3 contains 15 residues. Germline V gene sequence: CDR1 MNHEY, CDR2 SVGAGI.

This rearrangement joins TRBV5-6 to TRBJ2-1, with TRBD2 as a possible D gene (5 bases). The germline V gene encodes CDR1 SGHDT and CDR2 YYEEEE. The V end was cut by 4 bases, the J end by 9 bases, with 14 bases between. The CDR3 spans 13 residues. The CDR3 nucleotides are TGTGCCAGCAGCCGAGCGGCCGGGTCTGAGCAGTTCTTC. It yields the protein CASSRAAGSEQFF. The full variable domain, its missing parts supplied by reference TRBV5-6 and TRBJ2-1, is DAGVTQSPTHLIKTRGQQVTLRCSPKSGHDTVSWYQQALGQGPQFIFQYYEEEERQRGNFPDRFSGHQFPNYSSELNVNALLLGDSALYLCASSRAAGSEQFFGPGTRLTVL.

This chain connects TRBV18 to TRBJ2-7; the D is unclear. The CDR3 runs 11 residues. Trimming took 6 bases from V and 6 from J, leaving 9 bases between them. CDR1 KGHSH and CDR2 LQKENI come from the germline V gene. Here the CDR3 DNA reads TGTGCCAGCTCCCTTGAGTCCGAGCAGTACTTC. Protein: CASSLESEQYF. The whole variable domain, remainder taken from reference TRBV18 and TRBJ2-7, is NAGVMQNPRHLVRRRGQEARLRCSPMKGHSHVYWYRQLPEEGLKFMVYLQKENIIDESGMPKERFSAEFPKEGPSILRIQQVVRGDSAAYFCASSLESEQYFGPGTRLTVT.

This sequence joins TRBV7-2 and TRBJ2-7; D not resolved. The V and J ends lost 1 base and 3 bases respectively, with 4 bases between them. This CDR3 has 12 residues. CDR1 and CDR2 from the germline V gene are SGHTA and FQGNSA. The CDR3 DNA follows: TGTGCCAGCAGCTTAGTACTCTACGAGCAGTACTTC. As protein: CASSLVLYEQYF.

This clone was recorded a few times. This chain uses TRBV7-9 with TRBJ1-2; no firm D call. V lost 0 bases and J 2 bases, leaving 4 bases between the germline ends. Germline CDR1 SEHNR, CDR2 FQNEAQ (reference sequence). The CDR3 extends over 13 amino acids. The CDR3 sequence: CASSLALNYGYTF. CDR3 DNA: TGTGCCAGCAGCTTAGCACTGAACTATGGCTACACCTTC.

The chain uses TRBV28 and TRBJ2-5; tentatively, D is TRBD2 (6 bases). The CDR3 length is 13 residues. Germline CDR1 reads MDHEN; CDR2 reads SYDVKM. V shed 8 bases and J shed 4 bases, with 14 bases lying between them. CDR3 DNA: TGTGCCAGCCCGGACGGAGGGAGAGAGACCCAGTACTTC. Protein sequence: CASPDGGRETQYF.

This clone was counted only a few times. The rearrangement links TRBV5-5 to TRBJ1-5; TRBD1 matches 7 bases. Trimming removed 3 bases from V and 3 bases from J; junction bases left unmatched: 6. The CDR3 is made up of 15 amino acids. CDR1 and CDR2 from the germline V gene are SGHKS and YYEKEE (reference sequence). DNA of the CDR3: TGTGCCAGCAGCTCCGGGACAGAGTCCAATCAGCCCCAGCATTTT. The encoded protein is CASSSGTESNQPQHF.

The J gene is TRBJ2-3, the V gene TRBV18; 10 bases map to TRBD1. Germline V lookup: CDR1 KGHSH, CDR2 LQKENI. Germline trimming cut 3 bases from V and 5 bases from J; bases unmatched to any gene: 5. This CDR3 has 15 amino acids. The CDR3 loop is CASSPSDRGVDTQYF. For the CDR3, the DNA is TGTGCCAGCTCACCCTCGGACAGGGGGGTAGATACGCAGTATTTT.

In this sample, this clone turned up a few times. The chain couples TRBV7-9 to TRBJ1-4, with 7 bases that match TRBD1. This CDR3 has 13 residues. From germline, CDR1 is SEHNR and CDR2 FQNEAQ (reference sequence). The V segment lost 3 bases and the J segment 7 bases; nucleotides outside the gene matches: 2. CDR3 nucleotides: TGTGCCAGCAGCTTCGACAGGGTTGAAAAACTGTTTTTT. It specifies CASSFDRVEKLFF.

The chain links TRBV6-5 to TRBJ1-1, with 7 bases aligning to TRBD1. Germline loops: CDR1 MNHEY, CDR2 SVGAGI. V lost 8 bases, J lost 4 bases, and 4 bases stayed unmatched. This CDR3 has 12 amino acids. CDR3 DNA: TGTGCCAGCTCGACAGGGACCACTGAAGCTTTCTTT. Translated, it gives CASSTGTTEAFF.

The J gene is TRBJ1-2, the V gene TRBV6-5; TRBD1 matches 10 bases. Germline trimming cut 5 bases from V and 8 bases from J; bases unmatched to any gene: 5. The germline gives CDR1 MNHEY, CDR2 SVGAGI. The CDR3 has 13 residues. The CDR3 is CASSRQGAGGYTF. CDR3 DNA: TGTGCCAGCAGTCGACAGGGGGCGGGCGGCTACACCTTC.

This clone was counted only a few times. The rearrangement uses TRBV10-3 and TRBJ1-4; 9 bases are a match to TRBD1. V was clipped by 9 bases and J by 7 bases; unmatched bases: 6. Germline loops: CDR1 ENHRY, CDR2 SYGVKD. The CDR3 runs 13 residues. The CDR3 here is CAISGTGSEKLFF. The CDR3 DNA sequence: TGTGCCATTTCCGGGACAGGGAGTGAAAAACTGTTTTTT.

This clone was seen more than once but under ten times. The chain couples TRBV6-5 to TRBJ2-1, with 14 bases aligning to TRBD2. The CDR3 loop spans 16 amino acids. Germline V CDR1 and CDR2: MNHEY, SVGAGI. Trimming cost V 4 bases and J 7 bases; bases outside gene matches: 6. CDR3 in amino acids: CASSLGLAGEGNEQFF. The CDR3, as DNA: TGTGCCAGCAGTTTGGGACTAGCGGGGGAGGGGAATGAGCAGTTCTTC.

The chain has TRBV30 and TRBJ2-1; maybe TRBD1 (5 bases). The germline V gene encodes CDR1 GTSNPN and CDR2 SVGIG (reference sequence). V lost 5 bases to trimming and J lost 3 bases, with 11 bases between them. The length of the CDR3 is 13 residues. The CDR3 here is CAWFHGHYNEQFF. Written as DNA, the CDR3 is TGTGCCTGGTTTCATGGACACTACAATGAGCAGTTCTTC.